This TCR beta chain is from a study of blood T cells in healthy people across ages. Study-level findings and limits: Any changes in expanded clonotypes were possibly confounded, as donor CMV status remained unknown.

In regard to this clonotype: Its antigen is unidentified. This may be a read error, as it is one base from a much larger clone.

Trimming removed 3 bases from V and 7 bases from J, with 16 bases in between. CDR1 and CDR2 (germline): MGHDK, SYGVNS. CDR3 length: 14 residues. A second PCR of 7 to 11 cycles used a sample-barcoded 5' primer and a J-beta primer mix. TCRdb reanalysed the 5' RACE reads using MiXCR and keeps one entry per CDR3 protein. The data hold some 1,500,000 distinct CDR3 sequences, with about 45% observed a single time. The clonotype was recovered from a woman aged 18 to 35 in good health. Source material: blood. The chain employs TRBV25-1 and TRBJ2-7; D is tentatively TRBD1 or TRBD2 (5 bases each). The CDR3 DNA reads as TGTGCCAGCAGTGACCGGGACCGTTACAATGAGCAGTACTTC. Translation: CASSDRDRYNEQYF.